These T cell receptor beta chains were read from a single sample in a study of T cells in Graves' hyperthyroidism and ophthalmopathy. TCRdb reprocessed the multiplex PCR reads with MiXCR, giving one entry per CDR3 protein. The sample holds roughly 380,000 distinct CDR3 sequences, less than 15% seen once. The specimen was blood. The receptors originated from a man younger than 45 with Graves' hyperthyroidism that later progressed to Graves' ophthalmopathy. Each CDR3 is given with its conserved first and last residue. The D gene is left open where the match is weak. Size values are once, few and many counts, or a class for expanded clones, and some rows have none.

TRBD1	TRBJ2-3	TRBV20-1	-	CSANRGQKDTQYF	TGCAGTGCTAACAGGGGGCAGAAAGATACGCAGTATTTT
-	TRBJ2-4	TRBV20-1	few	CSARRGVGKNIQYF	TGCAGTGCTAGAAGAGGGGTTGGCAAAAACATTCAGTACTTC
-	TRBJ2-3	TRBV20-1	many	CSAREGTRGTQYF	TGCAGTGCTAGAGAGGGCACCCGGGGGACGCAGTATTTT
-	TRBJ2-7	TRBV2	-	CASSLDILYEQYF	TGTGCCAGCAGTCTGGACATACTCTACGAGCAGTACTTC
-	TRBJ2-7	TRBV3-1	many	CASSQDWPSYEQYF	TGTGCCAGCAGCCAAGATTGGCCCTCCTACGAGCAGTACTTC
-	TRBJ1-6	TRBV7-8	-	CASSTPGQRGSPLHF	TGTGCCAGCAGCACCCCGGGACAAAGGGGTTCACCCCTCCACTTT
TRBD1	TRBJ2-5	TRBV13	many	CASSKLQGFQETQYF	TGTGCCAGCAGCAAATTACAGGGGTTCCAAGAGACCCAGTACTTC
-	TRBJ1-3	TRBV9	-	CASSLQGSAGNTIYF	TGTGCCAGCAGCTTACAGGGTAGTGCTGGAAACACCATATATTTT
TRBD1	TRBJ2-1	TRBV11-2	many	CASRSPGQGIYNEQFF	TGTGCCAGCAGGTCACCGGGACAGGGGATCTACAATGAGCAGTTCTTC
-	TRBJ2-7	TRBV7-8	-	CASSPGLSRAYEQYF	TGTGCCAGCAGCCCAGGGTTGTCCCGGGCCTACGAGCAGTACTTC
-	TRBJ2-3	TRBV5-1	many	CASSEDRGNTDTQYF	TGCGCCAGCAGCGAGGACCGGGGGAACACAGATACGCAGTATTTT
-	TRBJ1-5	TRBV10-3	few	CAISPGADQPQHF	TGTGCCATCAGTCCCGGAGCGGATCAGCCCCAGCATTTT
TRBD1	TRBJ1-5	TRBV2	many	CASSFGQGINQPQHF	TGTGCCAGCAGTTTCGGACAGGGAATAAATCAGCCCCAGCATTTT
-	TRBJ1-6	TRBV20-1	-	CSATGPQGNSPLHF	TGCAGTGCCACGGGCCCCCAGGGAAATTCACCCCTCCACTTT
-	TRBJ1-1	TRBV4-1	few	CASSREGYGNTEAFF	TGCGCCAGCAGCCGGGAAGGGTATGGGAACACTGAAGCTTTCTTT
-	TRBJ1-5	TRBV6-2/TRBV6-3	many	CASKEFGQPQHF	TGTGCCAGCAAGGAGTTTGGTCAGCCCCAGCATTTT
-	TRBJ2-3	TRBV2	many	CASSPGDSLGADTQYF	TGTGCCAGCAGTCCGGGGGACTCATTAGGGGCAGATACGCAGTATTTT
TRBD1	TRBJ2-7	TRBV6-1	-	CASSVPGTGVEQYF	TGTGCCAGCAGTGTCCCCGGGACAGGGGTCGAGCAGTACTTC
-	TRBJ2-2	TRBV5-1	-	CASSSGLGLSNTGELFF	TGCGCCAGCAGCTCCGGGTTGGGGTTGTCGAACACCGGGGAGCTGTTTTTT
-	TRBJ2-6	TRBV28	few	CANTGANVLTF	TGTGCCAACACTGGGGCCAACGTCCTGACTTTC
TRBD1	TRBJ2-6	TRBV20-1	few	CSARDLVDRGPPSGANVLTF	TGCAGTGCTAGAGACCTGGTGGACAGGGGGCCACCCTCTGGGGCCAACGTCCTGACTTTC
TRBD2	TRBJ2-3	TRBV7-9	few	CASSLGVGTRSTDTQYF	TGTGCCAGCAGCTTAGGAGTCGGGACTAGGAGCACAGATACGCAGTATTTT
TRBD2	TRBJ2-3	TRBV11-3	few	CASSPQTSGATDTQYF	TGTGCCAGCAGCCCCCAGACTAGCGGGGCGACAGATACGCAGTATTTT
-	TRBJ2-5	TRBV5-5	few	CASSSWTSQETQYF	TGTGCCAGCAGCTCGTGGACATCACAAGAGACCCAGTACTTC
-	TRBJ1-2	TRBV12-3/TRBV12-4	many	CASSFGREDGYTF	TGTGCCAGCAGTTTTGGCAGGGAGGATGGCTACACCTTC
TRBD2	TRBJ2-3	TRBV7-9	many	CASSLMGLAGLDTQYF	TGTGCCAGCAGCTTGATGGGACTAGCGGGGTTGGATACGCAGTATTTT
TRBD2	TRBJ2-7	TRBV4-1	few	CASSQASGGAYEQYF	TGCGCCAGCAGCCAAGCTAGTGGGGGGGCCTACGAGCAGTACTTC
-	TRBJ1-1	TRBV11-2	many	CASSYNPGENTEAFF	TGTGCCAGCAGCTACAACCCTGGAGAGAACACTGAAGCTTTCTTT
-	TRBJ2-7	TRBV18	many	CASSPPTGTYEQYF	TGTGCCAGCTCACCACCTACCGGGACCTACGAGCAGTACTTC
TRBD1	TRBJ2-3	TRBV5-1	many	CASSRDRSTDTQYF	TGCGCCAGCTCCCGGGACAGAAGCACAGATACGCAGTATTTT
-	TRBJ1-1	TRBV7-6	many	CASSPGGGTEAFF	TGTGCCAGCAGCCCCGGGGGGGGGACTGAAGCTTTCTTT
-	TRBJ2-3	TRBV3-1	many	CASSQSRVGGTDTQYF	TGTGCCAGCAGCCAGTCCCGCGTTGGGGGCACAGATACGCAGTATTTT
TRBD1	TRBJ1-1	TRBV2	many	CASSKTPGQLNTEAFF	TGTGCCAGCAGTAAAACCCCGGGACAGTTGAACACTGAAGCTTTCTTT
TRBD2	TRBJ2-1	TRBV9	few	CASSVEGRREEQFF	TGTGCCAGCAGCGTAGAAGGTAGGCGGGAGGAGCAGTTCTTC
-	TRBJ2-3	TRBV19	-	CASSILLSTASTDTQYF	TGTGCCAGTAGTATATTACTCTCGACAGCTAGCACAGATACGCAGTATTTT
-	TRBJ1-1	TRBV10-3	many	CAISDIARGITEAFF	TGTGCCATCAGTGACATCGCTAGGGGAATCACTGAAGCTTTCTTT
-	TRBJ1-5	TRBV28	many	CASSLIRDQYQPQHF	TGTGCCAGCAGTTTAATCAGGGACCAATATCAGCCCCAGCATTTT
-	TRBJ2-4	TRBV6-1	-	CASSTYTQGLIQYF	TGTGCCAGCAGTACTTACACACAAGGGCTCATTCAGTACTTC
TRBD2	TRBJ2-7	TRBV20-1	few	CSARPRTSGWYEQYF	TGCAGTGCTAGACCTCGGACTAGCGGGTGGTACGAGCAGTACTTC
-	TRBJ2-7	TRBV7-9	many	CASSFRTVYEQYF	TGTGCCAGCAGCTTCCGGACAGTTTACGAGCAGTACTTC
TRBD1	TRBJ1-1	TRBV11-1	many	CASSSRTGGLLKTEAFF	TGTGCCAGCAGCAGTCGGACAGGGGGCTTGTTGAAAACTGAAGCTTTCTTT
TRBD1	TRBJ1-5	TRBV12-5	many	CASKGAVNQPQHF	TGTGCTTCTAAGGGGGCAGTCAATCAGCCCCAGCATTTT
-	TRBJ1-6	TRBV7-8	many	CASSWESSYNSPLHF	TGTGCCAGCAGCTGGGAGAGCTCCTATAATTCACCCCTCCACTTT
-	TRBJ1-6	TRBV7-2	many	CASSARQADSPLHF	TGTGCCAGCAGCGCGCGACAGGCCGATTCACCCCTCCACTTT
-	TRBJ2-1	TRBV5-1	few	CASSLGRVNNEQFF	TGCGCCAGCAGCTTGGGACGGGTTAACAATGAGCAGTTCTTC
-	TRBJ2-1	TRBV27	-	CASSLSYGSRSEQFF	TGTGCCAGCAGTTTATCGTACGGCAGTCGGAGCGAGCAGTTCTTC
-	TRBJ2-1	TRBV12-3/TRBV12-4	few	CASNYYQSSYNEQFF	TGTGCCAGCAACTATTACCAGAGCTCCTACAATGAGCAGTTCTTC
TRBD2	TRBJ2-1	TRBV28	few	CASSLGTLGGGLKDEQFF	TGTGCCAGCAGTTTAGGGACCTTGGGCGGGGGGCTGAAGGATGAGCAGTTCTTC
-	TRBJ2-2	TRBV5-1	many	CASSYGGNTGELFF	TGCGCCAGCAGCTACGGGGGGAACACCGGGGAGCTGTTTTTT
-	TRBJ1-2	TRBV12-3/TRBV12-4	many	CASRAGKNYGYTF	TGTGCCAGCAGGGCCGGAAAAAACTATGGCTACACCTTC
TRBD1	TRBJ2-1	TRBV20-1	many	CSARVQGASSYNEQFF	TGCAGTGCTAGAGTCCAGGGGGCTTCCTCCTACAATGAGCAGTTCTTC
TRBD2	TRBJ2-5	TRBV28	few	CASSLSSGGHQETQYF	TGTGCCAGCAGTTTGAGTAGCGGGGGGCATCAAGAGACCCAGTACTTC